The rows below give T cell receptor beta chains drawn from one sample of a study of OX40 agonist ivuxolimab in advanced cancers. Profiling relied on immunoSEQ multiplex PCR, and the TCRdb table lists in-frame clones only, not all of them. In the table there are tens of thousands of clones, around 90% of which are singletons. This specimen was CD4+ or CD8+ T cells sorted from blood, taken in a trial of the OX40 agonist ivuxolimab. The source is an adult with an advanced solid tumor such as melanoma, head and neck, liver or kidney cancer. CDR3s include the opening cysteine and the closing phenylalanine or tryptophan. Fields, in order: D gene, V gene, J gene, clone size, CDR3 DNA, CDR3 protein. A D gene is named only where the DNA matches it firmly. A clone size is listed for some rows: how often the clone was seen (once, few, many), or a class if it is expanded.

d_call: TRBD1
v_call: TRBV5-1
j_call: TRBJ2-3
clone_size: NA
cdr3_nt: TGCGCCAGCAGCTTGGTCGGGGGACAGGGTAGGGACGATACGCAGTATTTT
cdr3_aa: CASSLVGGQGRDDTQYF

d_call: NA
v_call: TRBV4-1
j_call: TRBJ2-7
clone_size: few
cdr3_nt: TGCGCCAGCAGCCAGGGCTCCTACGAGCAGTACTTC
cdr3_aa: CASSQGSYEQYF

d_call: TRBD1
v_call: TRBV25-1
j_call: TRBJ1-2
clone_size: NA
cdr3_nt: TGTGCCAGCAGTGACCGGGACAGGGGGCATGGCTACACCTTC
cdr3_aa: CASSDRDRGHGYTF

d_call: NA
v_call: TRBV6-5
j_call: TRBJ1-1
clone_size: NA
cdr3_nt: TGTGCCAGCATTCCGAGGATTGGTGAAGCTTTCTTT
cdr3_aa: CASIPRIGEAFF

d_call: NA
v_call: TRBV21-1
j_call: TRBJ2-3
clone_size: NA
cdr3_nt: TGTGCCAGCAGCAATTCAGGGGGCGCGGGCACAGATACGCAGTATTTT
cdr3_aa: CASSNSGGAGTDTQYF

d_call: NA
v_call: TRBV6-4
j_call: TRBJ1-2
clone_size: NA
cdr3_nt: TGTGCCAGCAGTTACGGCCCGGGAGGCTACACCTTC
cdr3_aa: CASSYGPGGYTF

d_call: NA
v_call: TRBV7-6
j_call: TRBJ2-2
clone_size: NA
cdr3_nt: TGTGCCAGCAGGGATCTGAGCTCAAACACCGGGGAGCTGTTTTTT
cdr3_aa: CASRDLSSNTGELFF

d_call: NA
v_call: TRBV7-2
j_call: TRBJ2-2
clone_size: NA
cdr3_nt: TGTGCCAGCAGCTGGAACACCGGGGAGCTGTTTTTT
cdr3_aa: CASSWNTGELFF

d_call: NA
v_call: TRBV4-1
j_call: TRBJ1-5
clone_size: NA
cdr3_nt: TGCGCCAGCAGCCAAGTTATGGACTTCAATCAGCCCCAGCATTTT
cdr3_aa: CASSQVMDFNQPQHF

d_call: NA
v_call: TRBV5-4
j_call: TRBJ1-2
clone_size: NA
cdr3_nt: TGTGCCAGCAGCTTGGATGTCGGATACTATGGCTACACCTTC
cdr3_aa: CASSLDVGYYGYTF

d_call: NA
v_call: TRBV7-9
j_call: TRBJ2-2
clone_size: NA
cdr3_nt: TGTGCCAGCAGTTCAAGACAGAACACCGGGGAGCTGTTTTTT
cdr3_aa: CASSSRQNTGELFF